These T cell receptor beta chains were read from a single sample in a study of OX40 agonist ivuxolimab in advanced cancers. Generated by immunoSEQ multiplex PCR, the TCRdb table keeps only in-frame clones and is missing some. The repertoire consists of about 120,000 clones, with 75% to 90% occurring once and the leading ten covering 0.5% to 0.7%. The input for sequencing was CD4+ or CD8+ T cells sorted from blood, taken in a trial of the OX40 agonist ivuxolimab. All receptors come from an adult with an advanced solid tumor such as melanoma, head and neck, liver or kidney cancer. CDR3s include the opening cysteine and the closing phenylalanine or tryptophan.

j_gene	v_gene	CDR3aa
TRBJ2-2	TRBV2	CASSGLVDTGELFF
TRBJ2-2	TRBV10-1	CASRLGSNTGELFF
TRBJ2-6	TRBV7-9	CASSLSLAGGPGANVLTF
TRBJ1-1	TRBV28	CASSPPPTEAFF
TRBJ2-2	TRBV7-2	CASSSPAGGGATGELFF
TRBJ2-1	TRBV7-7	CASSLGLEGDEQFF
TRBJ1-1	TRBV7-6	CASSLVGTGNTEAFF
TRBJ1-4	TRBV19	CASKKATNEKLFF
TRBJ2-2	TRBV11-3	CASSVGPGQGQNTGELFF
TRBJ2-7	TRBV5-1	CASSLAPPGQGAYEQYF
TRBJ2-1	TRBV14	CASSQVPGGGSLEQFF
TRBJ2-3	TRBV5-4	CASSLQGPSTDTQYF
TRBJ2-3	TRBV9	CASSARGRPTDTQYF
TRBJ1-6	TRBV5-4	CASSLFQAMGSPLHF
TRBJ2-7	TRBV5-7	CASTHKLEQYF
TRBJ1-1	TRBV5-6	CASSSGGAMNTEAFF
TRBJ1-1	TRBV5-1	CASKTDGQGNTEAFF
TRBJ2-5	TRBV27	CASSLTQGPPQETQYF
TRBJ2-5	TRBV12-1	CASSLMDRDFEETQYF
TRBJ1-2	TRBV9	CASSPGGDGYTF
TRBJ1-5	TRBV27	CASSLIGEVQPQHF
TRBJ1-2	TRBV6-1	CASMSGGANYGYTF
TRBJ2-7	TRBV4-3	CASSLTGGYEQYF
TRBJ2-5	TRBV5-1	CASSASTTSETQYF
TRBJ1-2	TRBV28	CASSPPGDYGYTF
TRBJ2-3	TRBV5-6	CASSLGVNTQYF
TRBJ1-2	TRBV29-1	CSVAENYGYTF
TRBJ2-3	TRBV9	CASSVSLTDTQYF
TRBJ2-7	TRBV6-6	CASSQKTTTYEQYF
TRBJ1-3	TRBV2	CASSERQYSGNTIYF
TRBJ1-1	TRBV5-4	CASSQRRPGQGANTEAFF
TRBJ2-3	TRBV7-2	CASSLAGLAGSDTQYF
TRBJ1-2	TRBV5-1	CASSLEEGYGYTF
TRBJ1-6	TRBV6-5	CASSYSPLPRTLHF
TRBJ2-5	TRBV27	CASSRKGGQGTRETQYF
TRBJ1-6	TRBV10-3	CAIQGKDNSPLHF
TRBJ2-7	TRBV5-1	CASSLASGGAHEQYF
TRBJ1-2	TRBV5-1	CASSLMAADYGYTF
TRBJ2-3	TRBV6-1	CASSLLDMRETQYF
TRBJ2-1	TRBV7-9	CASSLAQGNEQFF
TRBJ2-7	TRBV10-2	CATRRGTGTYEQYF
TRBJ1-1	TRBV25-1	CASKPGQGWGTEAFF
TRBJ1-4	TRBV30	CAWSEGQRIEKLFF
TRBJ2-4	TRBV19	CASSIGDRAKNIQYF
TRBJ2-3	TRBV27	CASSLFPGDTQYF
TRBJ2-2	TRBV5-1	CASSVAAVPSGELFF
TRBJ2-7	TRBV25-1	CASSGPPRDRFLSEQYF
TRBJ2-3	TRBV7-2	CASSIFTDTQYF
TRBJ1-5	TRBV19	CASSADLGQPQHF
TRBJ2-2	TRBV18	CASSPLGTANTGELFF
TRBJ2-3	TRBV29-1	CSVVTGEVTDTQYF
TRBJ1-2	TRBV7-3	CASSSGQGNYGYTF
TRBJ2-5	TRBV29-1	CSVEEGSQETQYF